Listed below are T cell receptor beta chains from one sample, sequenced in a study of CDR3 diversity in severe acne. Each CDR3 protein gets one entry after TCRdb re-called the PCR reads with MiXCR. The repertoire holds around 85,000 distinct CDR3 sequences, with about 53% as singletons. Sequenced material: blood. These TCRs come from a male donor with severe acne vulgaris. Both conserved end residues are part of each CDR3. The D gene is left open where the match is weak. Expanded clones get a size class; other rows say once, few or many, or leave the size out.

V gene,D gene,J gene,clone size,CDR3 DNA,CDR3 protein
TRBV14,NA,TRBJ2-3,many,TGTGCCAGCAGCCAAGGTGGAACAGATACGCAGTATTTT,CASSQGGTDTQYF
TRBV7-9,TRBD2,TRBJ2-7,NA,TGTGCCAGCAGCTACTCGACTAGCGCCTACGAGCAGTACTTC,CASSYSTSAYEQYF
TRBV5-4,TRBD1,TRBJ2-5,NA,TGTGCCAGCAGCCCCCAGACAGGGGCAGAGACCCAGTACTTC,CASSPQTGAETQYF
TRBV12-3/TRBV12-4,TRBD1,TRBJ2-7,NA,TGTGCCAGCAGCATGGGACAGGGGGCGCTTTCCTACGAGCAGTACTTC,CASSMGQGALSYEQYF
TRBV5-1,TRBD2,TRBJ2-2,NA,TGCGCCAGCAGCGTCACCGGGACTAGCGGGAGGCCGTCGAACACCGGGGAGCTGTTTTTT,CASSVTGTSGRPSNTGELFF
TRBV2,NA,TRBJ2-6,NA,TGTGCCAGTAGGGGGGACAGACTAAACTCTGGGGCCAACGTCCTGACTTTC,CASRGDRLNSGANVLTF
TRBV6-5,NA,TRBJ1-6,NA,TGTGCCAGCACCCGAGGGTGGGGTTCACCCCTCCACTTT,CASTRGWGSPLHF
TRBV20-1,TRBD2,TRBJ2-2,NA,TGCAGTGCCCCGGGACTAGCGGGAGCAAGGGCCGGGGAGCTGTTTTTT,CSAPGLAGARAGELFF
TRBV6-2/TRBV6-3,NA,TRBJ2-7,many,TGTGCCAGCAGTTACCCGAGCTCCTACGAGCAGTACTTC,CASSYPSSYEQYF
TRBV4-1,NA,TRBJ2-1,NA,TGCGCCAGCAGCCAAGATGTAGTGGCAAGCGGTTACAATGAGCAGTTCTTC,CASSQDVVASGYNEQFF
TRBV2,TRBD1,TRBJ1-6,NA,TGTGCCAGCAGTACTGGACAGGAAGCCCTAAATTCACCCCTCCACTTT,CASSTGQEALNSPLHF
TRBV6-5,NA,TRBJ2-1,few,TGTGCCAGCAGTACCCGGGACATAGTCAATGAGCAGTTCTTC,CASSTRDIVNEQFF
TRBV7-8,TRBD1,TRBJ1-6,NA,TGTGCCAGCAGCACTGGACAGGGTTTAGTTTCACCCCTCCACTTT,CASSTGQGLVSPLHF
TRBV20-1,NA,TRBJ2-7,few,TGCAGTGCTATCGACGGAGTGGACTACGAGCAGTACTTC,CSAIDGVDYEQYF
TRBV12-3/TRBV12-4,NA,TRBJ2-3,NA,TGTGCCAGCAGTTCAAGCTCAGATACGCAGTATTTT,CASSSSSDTQYF
TRBV6-6,NA,TRBJ2-7,NA,TGTGCCAGTTATGGGGGCCTCCACCCCTACGAGCAGTACTTC,CASYGGLHPYEQYF
TRBV6-4,TRBD1,TRBJ1-2,NA,TGTGCCAGCAGTCGAGACAGGGACTATGGCTACACCTTC,CASSRDRDYGYTF
TRBV20-1,NA,TRBJ2-1,many,TGCAGTGGCGGGGCTACCTACAATGAGCAGTTCTTC,CSGGATYNEQFF
TRBV7-2,NA,TRBJ2-2,NA,TGTGCCAGCAGCTTAGGGCAGAACACCGGGGAGCTGCTTTTT,CASSLGQNTGELLF
TRBV25-1,TRBD1,TRBJ1-2,once,TGTGCCAGCAGTGAATACGAGGGGGCGCGGATCGGAGGCTACACCTTC,CASSEYEGARIGGYTF
TRBV24-1,NA,TRBJ2-5,NA,TGTGCCACCAGTGATTTGAGGAGCAAAGAGACCCAGTACTTC,CATSDLRSKETQYF
TRBV9,NA,TRBJ1-3,few,TGTGCCAGCAGCATGGACAGCGCACCAAGCACCTCTGGAAACACCATATATTTT,CASSMDSAPSTSGNTIYF
TRBV5-1,NA,TRBJ2-7,medium-sized,TGCGCCAGCAGCTTTAGCGCATCCTACGAGCAGTACTTC,CASSFSASYEQYF
TRBV15,TRBD2,TRBJ2-1,many,TGTGCCACCAGCAGAGGTCGAACTAGCGGGCATAATGAGCAGTTCTTC,CATSRGRTSGHNEQFF
TRBV7-2,TRBD2,TRBJ2-7,NA,TGTGCCAGCAGCTTAGGCTTTGGGACTAGCGGGAGGCACGAGCAGTACTTC,CASSLGFGTSGRHEQYF
TRBV7-6,NA,TRBJ2-1,NA,TGTGCCAGCAGCCTTTGTATTTACAACGAGCGGTTCTTC,CASSLCIYNERFF
TRBV25-1,NA,TRBJ2-7,NA,TGTGCCAGCAACCCGGAGGGGATGGGCGAGCAGTACTTC,CASNPEGMGEQYF
TRBV24-1,NA,TRBJ2-5,NA,TGTGCCACCAGTGATTTGCATGAGACCCAGTACTTC,CATSDLHETQYF
TRBV4-3,NA,TRBJ2-5,NA,TGCGCCAGCAGCCAAGTTCGAGGGAGTGAGACCCAGTACTTC,CASSQVRGSETQYF
TRBV15,TRBD1,TRBJ2-7,NA,TGTGCCACCAGCAGCACGGGACAGAGAACCTACGAGCAGTACTTC,CATSSTGQRTYEQYF
TRBV20-1,NA,TRBJ2-1,NA,TGCAGTGCTGGAGGAACAGATACGCAGTTCTTC,CSAGGTDTQFF
TRBV10-3,NA,TRBJ1-6,once,TGTGCCATCAGTGAGTCCGGCGCTTCACCCCTCCACTTT,CAISESGASPLHF
TRBV29-1,NA,TRBJ2-7,few,TGCAGCGTTGTGACAGACGAAGCCTACGAGCAGTACTTC,CSVVTDEAYEQYF
TRBV6-5,NA,TRBJ1-4,few,TGTGCCAGCAGACCCGGGACTTGGAATGAAAAACTGTTTTTT,CASRPGTWNEKLFF
TRBV9,NA,TRBJ1-4,NA,TGTGCCAGCAGCGTAGAGGGCAGGGATGGTGAAAAACTGTTTTTT,CASSVEGRDGEKLFF
TRBV19,TRBD1,TRBJ1-2,NA,TGTGCCAGTTCCGGGACAGATTATGGCTACACCTTC,CASSGTDYGYTF
TRBV2,NA,TRBJ1-1,NA,TGTGCCAGCACCATATGGGGCACTGAAGCTTTCTTT,CASTIWGTEAFF
TRBV15,NA,TRBJ2-5,NA,TGTGCCACCAGCGGGAGAGGGGAGACCCAGTACTTC,CATSGRGETQYF
TRBV7-9,TRBD2,TRBJ2-5,NA,TGTGCCAGCAGCTCCGAGCGGGAGGGAGGAACAGAGACCCAGTACTTC,CASSSEREGGTETQYF